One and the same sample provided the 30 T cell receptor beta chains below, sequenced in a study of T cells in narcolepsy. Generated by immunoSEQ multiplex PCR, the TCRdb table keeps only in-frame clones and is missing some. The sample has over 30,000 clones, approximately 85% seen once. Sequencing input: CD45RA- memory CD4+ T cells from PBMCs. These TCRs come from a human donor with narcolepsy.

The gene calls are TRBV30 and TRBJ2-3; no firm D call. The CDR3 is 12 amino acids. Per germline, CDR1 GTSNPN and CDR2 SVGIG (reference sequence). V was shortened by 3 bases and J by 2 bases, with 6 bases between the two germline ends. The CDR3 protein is CAWSRYTDTQYF. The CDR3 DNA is TGTGCCTGGAGCCGGTACACAGATACGCAGTATTTT.

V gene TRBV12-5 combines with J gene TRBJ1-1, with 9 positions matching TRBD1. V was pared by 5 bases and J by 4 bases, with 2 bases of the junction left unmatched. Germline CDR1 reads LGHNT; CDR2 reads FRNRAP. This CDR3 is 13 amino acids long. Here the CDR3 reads CASGQTGGTEAFF. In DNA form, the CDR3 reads TGTGCTAGTGGTCAGACAGGGGGCACTGAAGCTTTCTTT.

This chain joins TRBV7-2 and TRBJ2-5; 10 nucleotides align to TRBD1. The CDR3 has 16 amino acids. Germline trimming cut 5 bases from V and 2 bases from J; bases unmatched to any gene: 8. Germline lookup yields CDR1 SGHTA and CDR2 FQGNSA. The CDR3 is CASSTGTGVLQETQYF. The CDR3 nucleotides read TGTGCCAGCAGCACCGGGACAGGGGTTCTTCAAGAGACCCAGTACTTC.

The CDR3 nucleotides read TGTGCCAGCAGCTTGGGGTCTGGAAACACCATATATTTT. Residues: CASSLGSGNTIYF. V usage is TRBV7-9 and J usage is TRBJ1-3, with no clear D. The CDR3 loop spans 13 amino acids. V dropped 3 bases and J dropped 1 base, with 4 bases sitting between them. Germline CDR1 is SEHNR and CDR2 is FQNEAQ (reference sequence). Together with reference TRBV7-9 and TRBJ1-3, the CDR3 gives the full variable domain: DTGVSQNPRHKITKRGQNVTFRCDPISEHNRLYWYRQTLGQGPEFLTYFQNEAQLEKSRLLSDRFSAERPKGSFSTLEIQRTEQGDSAMYLCASSLGSGNTIYFGEGSWLTVV.

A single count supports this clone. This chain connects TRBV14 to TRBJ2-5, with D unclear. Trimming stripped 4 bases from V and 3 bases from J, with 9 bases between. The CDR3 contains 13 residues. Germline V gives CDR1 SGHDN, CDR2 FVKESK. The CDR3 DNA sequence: TGTGCCAGCAGCCTTGGATTGAAAGAGACCCAGTACTTC. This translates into CASSLGLKETQYF.

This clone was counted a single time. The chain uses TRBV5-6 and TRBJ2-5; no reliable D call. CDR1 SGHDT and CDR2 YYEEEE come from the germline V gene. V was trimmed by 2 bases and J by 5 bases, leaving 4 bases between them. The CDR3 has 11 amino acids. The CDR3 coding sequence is TGTGCCAGCAGCTTTGGGGAGACCCAGTACTTC. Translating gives CASSFGETQYF.

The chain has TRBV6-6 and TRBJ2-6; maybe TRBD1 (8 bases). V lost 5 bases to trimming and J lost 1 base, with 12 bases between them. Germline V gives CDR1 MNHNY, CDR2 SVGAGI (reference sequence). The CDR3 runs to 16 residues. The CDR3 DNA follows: TGTGCCAGCAGTACAGGGGGAGGGTCTGGGGCCAACGTCCTGACTTTC. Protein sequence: CASSTGGGSGANVLTF.

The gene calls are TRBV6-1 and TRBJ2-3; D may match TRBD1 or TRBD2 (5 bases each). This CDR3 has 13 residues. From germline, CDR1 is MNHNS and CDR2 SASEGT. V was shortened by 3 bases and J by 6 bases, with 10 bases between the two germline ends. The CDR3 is CASSDGRGDTQYF. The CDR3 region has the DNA TGTGCCAGCAGTGACGGACGGGGCGATACGCAGTATTTT.

CDR3 sequence reads: CASYGLDSYEQYF. The CDR3 region has the DNA TGTGCCAGCTATGGCCTCGACTCCTACGAGCAGTACTTC. The chain employs TRBV27 and TRBJ2-7; D gene uncertain. The CDR3 runs 13 residues. Germline assignment: CDR1 MNHEY and CDR2 SMNVEV (reference sequence). Trimming removed 8 bases at V and 0 bases at J, with 11 bases between.

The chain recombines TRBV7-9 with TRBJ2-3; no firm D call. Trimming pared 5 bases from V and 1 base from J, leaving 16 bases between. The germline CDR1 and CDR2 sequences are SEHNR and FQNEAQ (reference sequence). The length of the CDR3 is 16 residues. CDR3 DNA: TGTGCCAGCAGCCCCAGTGGTAGCTCCCGCACAGATACGCAGTATTTT. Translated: CASSPSGSSRTDTQYF. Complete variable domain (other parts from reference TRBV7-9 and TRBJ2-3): DTGVSQNPRHKITKRGQNVTFRCDPISEHNRLYWYRQTLGQGPEFLTYFQNEAQLEKSRLLSDRFSAERPKGSFSTLEIQRTEQGDSAMYLCASSPSGSSRTDTQYFGPGTRLTVL.

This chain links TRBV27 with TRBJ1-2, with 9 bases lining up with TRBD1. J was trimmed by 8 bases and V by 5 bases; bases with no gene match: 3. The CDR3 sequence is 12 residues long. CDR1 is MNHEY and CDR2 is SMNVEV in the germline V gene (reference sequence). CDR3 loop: CASSNRGQGYTF. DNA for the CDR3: TGTGCCAGCAGTAACAGGGGGCAAGGCTACACCTTC.

CDR3 sequence: CAISTGTGATNEQFF. CDR3 nucleotides: TGTGCCATCAGCACCGGGACAGGGGCTACGAATGAGCAGTTCTTC. The chain joins TRBV10-3 to TRBJ2-1; 10 bases line up with TRBD1. Losses at the gene ends were 6 bases for V and 7 bases for J; bases not matched to a gene: 9. Germline assignment: CDR1 ENHRY and CDR2 SYGVKD. The length of the CDR3 is 15 residues.

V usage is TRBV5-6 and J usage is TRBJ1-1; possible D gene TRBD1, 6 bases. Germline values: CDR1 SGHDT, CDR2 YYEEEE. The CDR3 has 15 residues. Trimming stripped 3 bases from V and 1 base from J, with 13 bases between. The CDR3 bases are TGTGCCAGCAGCTCGGGACATCTCACGAACACTGAAGCTTTCTTT. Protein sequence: CASSSGHLTNTEAFF.

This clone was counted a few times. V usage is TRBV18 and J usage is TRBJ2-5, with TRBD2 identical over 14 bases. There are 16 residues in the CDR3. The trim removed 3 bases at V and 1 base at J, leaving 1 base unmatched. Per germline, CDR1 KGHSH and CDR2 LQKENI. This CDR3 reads CASSPGLAGVQETQYF. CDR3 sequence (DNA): TGTGCCAGCTCACCGGGACTAGCGGGGGTCCAAGAGACCCAGTACTTC.

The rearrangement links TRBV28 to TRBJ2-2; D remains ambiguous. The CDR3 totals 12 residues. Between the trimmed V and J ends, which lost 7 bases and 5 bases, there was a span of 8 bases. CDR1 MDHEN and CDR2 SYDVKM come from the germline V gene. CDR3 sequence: CASTRGTGELFF. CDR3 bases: TGTGCCAGCACCCGAGGAACCGGGGAGCTGTTTTTT.

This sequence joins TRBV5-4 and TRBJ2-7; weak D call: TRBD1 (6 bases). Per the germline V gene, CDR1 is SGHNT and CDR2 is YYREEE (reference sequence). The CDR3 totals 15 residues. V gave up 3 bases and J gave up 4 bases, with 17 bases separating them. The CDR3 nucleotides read TGTGCCAGCAGCTCAACCCAGGACAGACGATACGAGCAGTACTTC. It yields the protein CASSSTQDRRYEQYF.

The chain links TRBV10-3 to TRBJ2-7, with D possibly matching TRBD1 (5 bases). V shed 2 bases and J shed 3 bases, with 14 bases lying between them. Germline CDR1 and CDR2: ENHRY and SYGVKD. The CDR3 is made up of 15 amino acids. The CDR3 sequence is CAISEPDMILYEQYF. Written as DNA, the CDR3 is TGTGCCATCAGTGAGCCGGACATGATCCTCTACGAGCAGTACTTC.

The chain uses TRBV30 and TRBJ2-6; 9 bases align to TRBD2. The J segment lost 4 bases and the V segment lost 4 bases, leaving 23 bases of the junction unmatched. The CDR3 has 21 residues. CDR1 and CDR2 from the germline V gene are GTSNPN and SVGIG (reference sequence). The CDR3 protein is CAWNRVGGGSGGPLGANVLTF. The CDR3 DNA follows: TGTGCCTGGAATCGCGTAGGGGGAGGTAGCGGGGGACCTCTCGGGGCCAACGTCCTGACTTTC.

CDR3 bases: TGCGCCAGCAGTGAAGCGGGGGGGCCTTACGAGCAGTACTTC. It is translated as CASSEAGGPYEQYF. J is TRBJ2-7 and V is TRBV10-2; 10 bases line up with TRBD2. The V gene end was trimmed by 3 bases and the J gene end by 4 bases; junction bases not matched to a gene: 3. CDR1 is WSHSY, CDR2 SAAADI, per germline. The CDR3 loop spans 14 amino acids.

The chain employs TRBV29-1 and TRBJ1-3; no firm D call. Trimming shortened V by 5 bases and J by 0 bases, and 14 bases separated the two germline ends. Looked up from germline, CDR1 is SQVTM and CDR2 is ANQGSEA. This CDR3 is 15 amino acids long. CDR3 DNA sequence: TGCAGCGTTTGGAGTACGGTTAGCTCTGGAAACACCATATATTTT. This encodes CSVWSTVSSGNTIYF.

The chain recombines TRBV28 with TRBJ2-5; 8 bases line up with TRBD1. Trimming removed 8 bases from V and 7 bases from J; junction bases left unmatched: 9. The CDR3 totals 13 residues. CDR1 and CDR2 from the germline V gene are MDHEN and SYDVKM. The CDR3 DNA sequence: TGTGCCAGCTCTAGACAGGGGCTAGGGACCCAGTACTTC. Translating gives CASSRQGLGTQYF.

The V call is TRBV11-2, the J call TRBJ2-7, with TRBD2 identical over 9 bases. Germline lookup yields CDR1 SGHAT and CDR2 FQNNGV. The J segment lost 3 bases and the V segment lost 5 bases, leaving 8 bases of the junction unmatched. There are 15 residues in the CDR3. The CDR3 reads CASSPRLAVVYEQYF. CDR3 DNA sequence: TGTGCCAGCAGCCCCAGACTAGCGGTTGTCTACGAGCAGTACTTC. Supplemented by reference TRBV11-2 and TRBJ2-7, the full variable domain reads EAGVAQSPRYKIIEKRQSVAFWCNPISGHATLYWYQQILGQGPKLLIQFQNNGVVDDSQLPKDRFSAERLKGVDSTLKIQPAKLEDSAVYLCASSPRLAVVYEQYFGPGTRLTVT.

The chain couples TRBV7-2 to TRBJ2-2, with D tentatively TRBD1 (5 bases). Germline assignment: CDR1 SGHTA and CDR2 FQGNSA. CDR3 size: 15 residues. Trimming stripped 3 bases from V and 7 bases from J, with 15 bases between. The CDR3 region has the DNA TGTGCCAGCAGCTTGACGGCAGGGCTTGGCGGGGAGCTGTTTTTT. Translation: CASSLTAGLGGELFF.

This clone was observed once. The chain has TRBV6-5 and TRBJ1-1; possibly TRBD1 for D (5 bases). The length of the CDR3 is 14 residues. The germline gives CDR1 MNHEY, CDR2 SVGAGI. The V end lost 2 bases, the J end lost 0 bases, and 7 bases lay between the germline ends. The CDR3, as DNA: TGTGCCAGCAGTTACCGCAGGGTGAACACTGAAGCTTTCTTT. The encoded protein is CASSYRRVNTEAFF.

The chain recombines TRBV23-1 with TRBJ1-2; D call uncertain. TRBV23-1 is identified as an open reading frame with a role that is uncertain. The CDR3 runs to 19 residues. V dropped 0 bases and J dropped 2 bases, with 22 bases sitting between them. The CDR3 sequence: CASSQSPGLGQKRNYGYTF. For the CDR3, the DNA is TGCGCCAGCAGTCAATCGCCGGGCCTGGGCCAAAAAAGGAACTATGGCTACACCTTC.

CDR3: CASSQEATGSPYEQYF. DNA for the CDR3: TGCGCCAGCAGCCAAGAAGCGACAGGGAGCCCCTACGAGCAGTACTTC. This chain joins TRBV4-1 and TRBJ2-7; 7 bases agree with TRBD1. The CDR3 totals 16 residues. Germline-derived CDR1 and CDR2 are MGHRA and YSYEKL. The V segment lost 0 bases and the J segment 2 bases; nucleotides outside the gene matches: 7.

Here the CDR3 DNA reads TGTGCCAGCAGCGTGGGCCACAATCAGCCCCAGCATTTT. As protein: CASSVGHNQPQHF. The chain combines TRBV9 with TRBJ1-5; D not certain. CDR1 and CDR2 (germline): SGDLS, YYNGEE. Trimming shortened V by 2 bases and J by 3 bases, and 6 bases separated the two germline ends. The CDR3 length is 13 residues. The full variable domain, with the rest looked up from reference TRBV9 and TRBJ1-5, is DSGVTQTPKHLITATGQRVTLRCSPRSGDLSVYWYQQSLDQGLQFLIQYYNGEERAKGNILERFSAQQFPDLHSELNLSSLELGDSALYFCASSVGHNQPQHFGDGTRLSIL.

The CDR3 loop reads CATTQRGSANYGYTF. In DNA, the CDR3 is TGTGCCACTACCCAGAGGGGGTCGGCTAACTATGGCTACACCTTC. The genes are TRBV19 and TRBJ1-2; D is possibly TRBD1 (6 bases). The CDR3 covers 15 residues. The germline V and J ends were trimmed by 10 bases and 0 bases, with 18 bases remaining between them. CDR1 is LNHDA and CDR2 is SQIVND in the germline V gene (reference sequence).

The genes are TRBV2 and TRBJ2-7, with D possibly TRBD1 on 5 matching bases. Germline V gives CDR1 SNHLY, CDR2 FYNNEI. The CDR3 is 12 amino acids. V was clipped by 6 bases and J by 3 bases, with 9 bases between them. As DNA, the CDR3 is TGTGCCAGCAGCTATGACAGCTACGAGCAGTACTTC. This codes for CASSYDSYEQYF. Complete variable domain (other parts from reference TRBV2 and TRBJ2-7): EPEVTQTPSHQVTQMGQEVILRCVPISNHLYFYWYRQILGQKVEFLVSFYNNEISEKSEIFDDQFSVERPDGSNFTLKIRSTKLEDSAMYFCASSYDSYEQYFGPGTRLTVT.

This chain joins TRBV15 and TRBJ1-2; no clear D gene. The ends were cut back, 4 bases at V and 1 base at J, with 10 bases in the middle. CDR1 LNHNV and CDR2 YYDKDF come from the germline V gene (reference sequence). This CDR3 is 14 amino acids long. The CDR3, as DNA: TGTGCCACCAGCACCTCCCGGGGTAACTATGGCTACACCTTC. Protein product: CATSTSRGNYGYTF.